These 15 T cell receptor beta chains originate from one sample sequenced in a study of graft-versus-host responses after intestinal transplantation. Here immunoSEQ multiplex PCR was the method, and the copy in TCRdb shows in-frame clones only, minus some. The repertoire holds approximately 70,000 clones, with just under 95% as singletons. The input for sequencing was bone marrow, taken 700 to 750 days after intestinal transplantation. The receptors come from a human patient who received an intestinal transplant, so some T cells may come from the graft donor.

The rearrangement uses TRBV10-3 and TRBJ2-3; TRBD2 matches 9 bases. Looked up from germline, CDR1 is ENHRY and CDR2 is SYGVKD. This CDR3 contains 17 residues. Trimming removed 4 bases from V and 2 bases from J; junction bases left unmatched: 10. Here the CDR3 reads CAISGRLAGLSTDTQYF. The CDR3 DNA follows: TGTGCCATCAGTGGGCGGCTAGCGGGGCTTTCCACAGATACGCAGTATTTT.

This clone was detected only once. The CDR3 sequence is CASSDRAWSQPQHF. In nucleotides, the CDR3 is TGTGCCAGCAGCGACAGGGCTTGGAGTCAGCCCCAGCATTTT. V and J are TRBV21-1 and TRBJ1-5; TRBD1 is the table's D call, not checked against the DNA. TRBV21-1 is a documented pseudogene. This CDR3 is 14 amino acids long.

This chain connects TRBV7-9 to TRBJ2-3; 7 nucleotides line up with TRBD2. The CDR3 is made up of 17 amino acids. Germline lookup yields CDR1 SEHNR and CDR2 FQNEAQ (reference sequence). Trimming removed 6 bases from V and 2 bases from J; junction bases left unmatched: 14. In nucleotides, the CDR3 is TGTGCCAGCAGAGCAAGTCAACTAGCGCAGACCACAGATACGCAGTATTTT. Protein: CASRASQLAQTTDTQYF.

The J gene is TRBJ1-4, the V gene TRBV6-6, with TRBD1 as a possible D gene (6 bases). The CDR3 has 11 amino acids. The V gene lost 6 bases and the J gene lost 13 bases, with 12 bases spanning the gap. Germline-derived CDR1 and CDR2 are MNHNY and SVGAGI (reference sequence). The CDR3 DNA follows: TGTGCCAGCAGCCGAGGGGGGCCACTGTTTTTT. Translating gives CASSRGGPLFF.

The chain has TRBV11-2 and TRBJ2-6; D not resolved. Per the germline V gene, CDR1 is SGHAT and CDR2 is FQNNGV. Trimming took off 4 bases at V and 0 bases at J, with 7 bases between the two ends. There are 15 residues in the CDR3. DNA of the CDR3: TGTGCCAGCAGCTCTTACATCTCTGGGGCCAACGTCCTGACTTTC. Its protein is CASSSYISGANVLTF.

This chain links TRBV7-6 with TRBJ1-1; D is ambiguous. Trimming took off 0 bases at V and 1 base at J, with 9 bases between the two ends. The CDR3 totals 15 residues. The germline V gene encodes CDR1 SGHVS and CDR2 FNYEAQ. CDR3 sequence reads: CASSLALTSNTEAFF. The DNA of the CDR3 is TGTGCCAGCAGCTTAGCCCTGACATCGAACACTGAAGCTTTCTTT.

This clone was seen once. This rearrangement joins TRBV6-4 to TRBJ2-3; D gene uncertain. The V and J ends lost 8 bases and 0 bases respectively, with 9 bases between them. The V gene's germline CDR1 is MRHNA and CDR2 SNTAGT. CDR3 length equals 13 residues. This CDR3 reads CASGVESTDTQYF. CDR3 bases: TGTGCCAGCGGGGTGGAGAGCACAGATACGCAGTATTTT.

This clone appeared a single time. This chain uses TRBV2 with TRBJ2-5; D remains unclear. Per germline, CDR1 SNHLY and CDR2 FYNNEI. This CDR3 has 14 residues. V was clipped by 1 base and J by 5 bases, with 11 bases between them. CDR3 DNA sequence: TGTGCCAGCAGTGAAGAGCGCTCGATGGAGACCCAGTACTTC. It specifies CASSEERSMETQYF.

This chain joins TRBV13 and TRBJ2-3; 12 positions agree with TRBD2. Losses at the gene ends were 5 bases for V and 3 bases for J; bases not matched to a gene: 12. Germline CDR1 reads PRHDT; CDR2 reads FYEKMQ (reference sequence). The CDR3 extends over 18 amino acids. This CDR3 reads CASSPGLAGMVLTDTQYF. CDR3 in DNA: TGTGCCAGCAGCCCCGGACTAGCGGGAATGGTCTTGACAGATACGCAGTATTTT. Looking up the rest from reference TRBV13 and TRBJ2-3 gives the full variable domain: AAGVIQSPRHLIKEKRETATLKCYPIPRHDTVYWYQQGPGQDPQFLISFYEKMQSDKGSIPDRFSAQQFSDYHSELNMSSLELGDSALYFCASSPGLAGMVLTDTQYFGPGTRLTVL.

In its sample, this clone was seen once. The chain uses TRBV5-6 and TRBJ2-5, with D maybe TRBD2 (5 bases). CDR1 and CDR2 (germline): SGHDT, YYEEEE. This CDR3 contains 17 residues. V lost 3 bases and J lost 5, with 23 bases in between. CDR3 sequence: CASSSMRRTVGEETQYF. The CDR3 coding sequence is TGTGCCAGCAGCTCAATGCGTCGGACTGTGGGAGAGGAGACCCAGTACTTC. Combining the CDR3 with reference TRBV5-6 and TRBJ2-5 gives the whole variable domain DAGVTQSPTHLIKTRGQQVTLRCSPKSGHDTVSWYQQALGQGPQFIFQYYEEEERQRGNFPDRFSGHQFPNYSSELNVNALLLGDSALYLCASSSMRRTVGEETQYFGPGTRLLVL.

The chain recombines TRBV28 with TRBJ1-1; weak D call: TRBD1 (5 bases). V was pared by 5 bases and J by 5 bases, with 15 bases between. The CDR3 sequence is 14 residues long. CDR1 is MDHEN and CDR2 is SYDVKM in the germline V gene. The CDR3 DNA sequence: TGTGCCAGCAGTCGGGGGGGAATTCGAACTGAAGCTTTCTTT. Amino acid sequence: CASSRGGIRTEAFF.

The V call is TRBV5-6, the J call TRBJ2-7; the D gene is possibly TRBD2 (5 bases). The germline V gene encodes CDR1 SGHDT and CDR2 YYEEEE. This CDR3 contains 16 residues. V gave up 1 base and J gave up 7 bases, with 21 bases separating them. The CDR3 loop is CASSLTELRGYGEQYF. CDR3 in DNA: TGTGCCAGCAGCTTGACAGAACTCCGGGGTTATGGGGAGCAGTACTTC.

The chain has TRBV6-4 and TRBJ1-2; D remains unclear. This CDR3 spans 13 amino acids. The V gene lost 4 bases and the J gene lost 1 base, with 7 bases spanning the gap. CDR1 MRHNA and CDR2 SNTAGT come from the germline V gene. CDR3 sequence (DNA): TGTGCCAGCAGTGTCCAAAATAACTATGGCTACACCTTC. It specifies CASSVQNNYGYTF.

A note on this clone: The limits of the CDR3 on the DNA are not certain, so only TCRdb's listed CDR3 is given. The chain has TRBV6-1 and TRBJ1-6; the table's D call, TRBD1, was not checked against the DNA. The CDR3 spans 15 residues, counting both ends. CDR1 MNHNS and CDR2 SASEGT come from the germline V gene. CDR3: CASILDRNTKKPLHF.

The chain joins TRBV28 to TRBJ1-6, with unresolved D. Trimming cost V 0 bases and J 0 bases, with 9 bases left between them. This CDR3 is 17 amino acids long. The germline V gene has CDR1 MDHEN and CDR2 SYDVKM. This chain's CDR3 is CASSLWAPSSYNSPLHF. The CDR3, as DNA: TGTGCCAGCAGTTTATGGGCACCTAGCTCCTATAATTCACCCCTCCACTTT. Full variable domain (remainder filled in from reference TRBV28 and TRBJ1-6): DVKVTQSSRYLVKRTGEKVFLECVQDMDHENMFWYRQDPGLGLRLIYFSYDVKMKEKGDIPEGYSVSREKKERFSLILESASTNQTSMYLCASSLWAPSSYNSPLHFGNGTRLTVT.